The source of this T cell receptor (beta chain) is a study of shared clonotypes between healthy human individuals (dated by TCRdb to the early 2020s). About the study as a whole: The cohort included three men and a couple of women between 18 and 49 years of age. To estimate repertoire size and how much clonotype sharing occurs between individuals, the study deeply sequenced the blood TCR repertoires of 5 or 6 healthy adults. Different laboratories and diverse techniques were used to prepare libraries and sequence TCR repertoires, to increase sequencing depth and limit assay-specific biases. Leukapheresis yielded between about 0.94 and 8.9 billion PBMCs per donor.

V lost 11 bases and J lost 5 bases; the stretch between them is 18 bases long. The germline V gene supplies CDR1 MGHDK and CDR2 SYGVNS. The CDR3, cysteine through phenylalanine, is 13 amino acids long. Only the CDR3 portion is preserved as DNA: 39 bases, with reading frame beginning at the first base. The donors were healthy, HIV-negative adults with no recently reported acute infections or vaccinations. Every donor was a Caucasian adult living in Nashville, Tennessee, USA. In the unsorted samples, 85 million to 100 million PBMCs were counted, and genomic DNA was extracted using the QIAamp DNA Blood Mini kit. Blood was obtained by leukapheresis, after which PBMCs were separated by Ficoll-Histopaque density gradient centrifugation and cryopreserved in liquid nitrogen vapor phase. Using the deep immunoSEQ assay, multiplex PCR amplified TCR CDR3 regions from genomic DNA. For each cell subset, the extracted genomic DNA was distributed evenly across all wells of several immunoSEQ 96-well plates, and each plate served as one replicate. For unsorted PBMC, roughly 330 ng genomic DNA, equal to about 30,000 T cell genomes, was loaded into each replicate PCR. Ten immunoSEQ deep assay plates were used to sequence the unsorted PBMC genomic DNA. The purified libraries were quantified using a Qubit 3.0 fluorometer, sized with a Bioanalyzer 2100, and then quantified again using the KAPA Library Quantification kit. Every immunoSEQ 96-well plate was sequenced on a separate single-read 150-cycle Illumina NextSeq 550 flow cell. The paper's data handling went like this. Because only junctional sequences without quality scores were contained in the immunoSEQ output, filtering matching that applied to full-length reads could not be performed. To assign V/J genes and CDR3, sequences were annotated against IMGT germline references using PyIR, a Python wrapper for IgBLAST v1.9. Reads were removed for weak V/J assignments (E-value above 1e-6), missing CDR3, stop codons, out-of-frame junctions, or ambiguous translated residues. A V3J clonotype was defined by an identical inferred V gene, J gene, and CDR3 amino acid sequence. Percentage overlap between repertoires was computed as shared unique clonotypes divided by the size of the smaller repertoire. Three approaches were used to assess repertoire richness: RTK rarefaction, the Chao1 estimator, and Recon v2.1 estimates of unobserved clonotypes. TCRdb took over this immuneACCESS table, retaining in-frame rearrangements with V and J assigned. Such tables are incomplete; in checked studies, under half of the missing clones stem from an unresolved V gene, and the remainder is unexplained. Clone size and the V and J calls come from that table; the DNA yielded D and trimming. Across this sample there are roughly 500,000 clones, with more than 65% seen only once. The top ten hold about 13% of the sample.

What the authors observed across the whole study: Pairwise subsampling led to the expectation that sequencing depth would affect the degree of clonotype sharing among donors. Because the study included only a small number of donors, the genetic and exposure-history diversity represented was limited. Sampling was restricted to blood, and TCR repertoires in tissue are likely to differ from TCR repertoires in blood.

Concerning this clone itself: What antigen it recognizes has not been identified. Base-call qualities are not available, and no considerably larger clone is one nucleotide away.

The sequence joins TRBV25-1 to TRBJ2-5, with TRBD2 perhaps the D gene, on 5 matching bases. The sequence derives from a woman between 40 and 55 years old in good health. Some clones in this sample may be carry-over from other donors' samples. The sample was PBMCs. The CDR3 protein: CAPRMPSGETQYF. The DNA is as follows: TGTGCCCCCAGGATGCCCTCGGGGGAGACCCAGTACTTC.